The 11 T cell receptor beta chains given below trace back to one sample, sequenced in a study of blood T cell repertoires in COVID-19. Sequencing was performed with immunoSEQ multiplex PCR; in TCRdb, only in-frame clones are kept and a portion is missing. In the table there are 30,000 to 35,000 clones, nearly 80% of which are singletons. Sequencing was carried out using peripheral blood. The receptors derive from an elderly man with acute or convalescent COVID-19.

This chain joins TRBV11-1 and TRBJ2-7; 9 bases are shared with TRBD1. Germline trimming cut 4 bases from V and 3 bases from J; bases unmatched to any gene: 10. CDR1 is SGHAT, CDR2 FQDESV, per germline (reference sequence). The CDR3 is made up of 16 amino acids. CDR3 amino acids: CASSSNPGQGFYEQYF. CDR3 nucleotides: TGTGCCAGCAGCTCGAACCCCGGACAGGGGTTCTACGAGCAGTACTTC.

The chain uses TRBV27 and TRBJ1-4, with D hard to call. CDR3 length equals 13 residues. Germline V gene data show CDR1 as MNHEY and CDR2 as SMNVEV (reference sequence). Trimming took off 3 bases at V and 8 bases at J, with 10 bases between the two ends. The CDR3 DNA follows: TGTGCCAGCAGTTTGAGACGAGGGGAAAAACTGTTTTTT. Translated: CASSLRRGEKLFF.

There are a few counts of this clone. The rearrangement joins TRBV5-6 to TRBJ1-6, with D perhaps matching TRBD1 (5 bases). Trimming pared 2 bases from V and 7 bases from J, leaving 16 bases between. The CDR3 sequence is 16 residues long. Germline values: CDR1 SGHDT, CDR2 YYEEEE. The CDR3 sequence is CASSFLASGGNSPLHF. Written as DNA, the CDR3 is TGTGCCAGCAGCTTTTTAGCATCGGGGGGAAATTCACCCCTCCACTTT.

The CDR3 here is CASSTGLASTYEQYF. For the CDR3, the DNA is TGTGCCAGCAGTACGGGACTAGCGTCAACCTACGAGCAGTACTTC. The rearrangement uses TRBV2 and TRBJ2-7; 10 positions match TRBD2. CDR3 length: 15 amino acids. V was clipped by 5 bases and J by 2 bases; unmatched bases: 6. Germline CDR1 reads SNHLY; CDR2 reads FYNNEI.

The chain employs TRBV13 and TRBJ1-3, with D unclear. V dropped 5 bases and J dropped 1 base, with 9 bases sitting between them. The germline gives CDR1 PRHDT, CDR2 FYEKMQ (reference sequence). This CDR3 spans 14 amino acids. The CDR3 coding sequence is TGTGCCAGCAGCCGAACTGTGTCTGGAAACACCATATATTTT. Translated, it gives CASSRTVSGNTIYF.

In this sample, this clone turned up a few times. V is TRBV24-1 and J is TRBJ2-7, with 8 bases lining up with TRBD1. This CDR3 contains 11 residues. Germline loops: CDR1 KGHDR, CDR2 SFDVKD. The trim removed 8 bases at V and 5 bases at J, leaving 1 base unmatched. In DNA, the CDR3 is TGTGCCACCAAACAGGGGGACGAGCAGTACTTC. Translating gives CATKQGDEQYF.

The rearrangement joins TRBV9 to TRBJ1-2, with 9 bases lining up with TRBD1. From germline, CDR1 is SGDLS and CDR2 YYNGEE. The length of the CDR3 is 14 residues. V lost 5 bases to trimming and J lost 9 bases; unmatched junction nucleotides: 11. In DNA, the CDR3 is TGTGCCAGCAGTGAAACAGGGGGCAGAAATCGCTACACCTTC. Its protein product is CASSETGGRNRYTF.

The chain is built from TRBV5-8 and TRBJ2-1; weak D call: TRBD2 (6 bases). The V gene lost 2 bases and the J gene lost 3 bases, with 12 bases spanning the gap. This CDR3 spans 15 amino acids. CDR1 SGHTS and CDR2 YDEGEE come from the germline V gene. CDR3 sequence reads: CASSLLQGGYNEQFF. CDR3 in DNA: TGTGCCAGCAGCTTACTGCAGGGAGGCTACAATGAGCAGTTCTTC.

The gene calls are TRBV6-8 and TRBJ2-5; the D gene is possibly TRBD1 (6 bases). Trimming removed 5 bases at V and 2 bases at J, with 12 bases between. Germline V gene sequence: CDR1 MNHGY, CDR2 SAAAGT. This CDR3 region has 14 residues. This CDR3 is CASSPRTAQETQYF. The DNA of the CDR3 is TGTGCCAGCAGTCCAAGGACAGCTCAAGAGACCCAGTACTTC.

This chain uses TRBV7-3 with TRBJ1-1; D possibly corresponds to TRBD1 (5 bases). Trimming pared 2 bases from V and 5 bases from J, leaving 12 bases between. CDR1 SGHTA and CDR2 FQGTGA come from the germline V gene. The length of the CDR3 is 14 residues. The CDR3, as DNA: TGTGCCAGCAGCTTACAGGGTTTGGAGACTGAAGCTTTCTTT. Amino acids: CASSLQGLETEAFF. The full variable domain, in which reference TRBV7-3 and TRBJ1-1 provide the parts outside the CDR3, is GAGVSQTPSNKVTEKGKYVELRCDPISGHTALYWYRQSLGQGPEFLIYFQGTGAADDSGLPNDRFFAVRPEGSVSTLKIQRTERGDSAVYLCASSLQGLETEAFFGQGTRLTVV.

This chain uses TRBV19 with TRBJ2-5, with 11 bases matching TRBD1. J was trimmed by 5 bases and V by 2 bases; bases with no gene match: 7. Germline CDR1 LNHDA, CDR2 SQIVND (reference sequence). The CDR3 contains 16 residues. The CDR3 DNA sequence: TGTGCCAGTAGTATAAGGGGACAGGGGGTAGGGGAGACCCAGTACTTC. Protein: CASSIRGQGVGETQYF.